This TCR beta chain was captured by sequencing in a study of T cell responses to AZD1222 COVID-19 vaccine. Study-wide background: Pooling covered second doses at about 4 or about 12 weeks.

The CDR3 runs 18 residues. The germline gives CDR1 SEHNR, CDR2 FQNEAQ (reference sequence). The V gene end was trimmed by 5 bases and the J gene end by 5 bases; junction bases not matched to a gene: 12. For this clone: Its antigen is unknown.

Some clones are missing from TCRdb's copy, which holds only in-frame ones; the method was immunoSEQ multiplex PCR. This sample has some 180,000 clones, with around 92% found just once. Study-level results: Donors were largely white British and mainly female; clonal diversity was possibly underestimated. Seropositive at baseline were only a handful of AZD1222 recipients.

The chain uses TRBV7-9 and TRBJ2-1; TRBD2 matches at 13 bases. Sequences were derived from peripheral blood, sampled on day 0 of AZD1222 vaccination. The receptor's source is an adult in good health. The CDR3 DNA reads as TGTGCCAGCAGCCCCTCCAGGACTAGCGGGAGAGAGAACAATGAGCAGTTCTTC. It codes for CASSPSRTSGRENNEQFF.